Presented here are 24 T cell receptor beta chains from one specimen sequenced in a study of blood T cell repertoires in COVID-19. Assay: immunoSEQ multiplex PCR; the TCRdb copy retains only in-frame clones and omits some. Of tens of thousands of clones in the sample, 85% were seen once. What was sequenced was peripheral blood. These receptor sequences come from a man at least 80 years old with acute or convalescent COVID-19.

This sequence joins TRBV21-1 and TRBJ2-7; TRBD2, as called in the table, went unchecked against the DNA. TRBV21-1 is a pseudogene. CDR3 length: 12 residues. The CDR3 nucleotides are TGTGCCCAGTGCCTAGCGGGCTACGAGCAGTACTTC. Translating gives CAQCLAGYEQYF.

V gene TRBV30 combines with J gene TRBJ2-6; 8 bases map to TRBD2. V trimming: 0 bases; J trimming: 0 bases; junction bases outside the gene matches: 7. The germline V gene encodes CDR1 GTSNPN and CDR2 SVGIG (reference sequence). The length of the CDR3 is 18 residues. The CDR3 reads CAWSVRTSGRSGANVLTF. CDR3 coding DNA: TGTGCCTGGAGTGTACGAACTAGCGGACGCTCTGGGGCCAACGTCCTGACTTTC.

The CDR3 coding sequence is TGTGCCTGGAGTGAGATCGGCGCAGGCAAACAAGAGACCCAGTACTTC. This sequence encodes CAWSEIGAGKQETQYF. The chain carries TRBV30 and TRBJ2-5; D not resolved. Germline loops: CDR1 GTSNPN, CDR2 SVGIG (reference sequence). CDR3 length: 16 residues. Trimming removed 1 base at V and 2 bases at J, with 17 bases between.

The rearrangement links TRBV5-1 to TRBJ2-3, with TRBD1 identical over 7 bases. Germline trimming cut 0 bases from V and 1 base from J; bases unmatched to any gene: 8. Looked up from germline, CDR1 is SGHRS and CDR2 is YFSETQ. The CDR3 covers 17 residues. The DNA for the CDR3 is TGCGCCAGCAGCTTGGTGACAGGGTCTAGGGGCACAGATACGCAGTATTTT. Its translation: CASSLVTGSRGTDTQYF.

This sequence joins TRBV7-3 and TRBJ2-3; the D gene is possibly TRBD2 (6 bases). Germline values: CDR1 SGHTA, CDR2 FQGTGA. The CDR3 contains 15 residues. V was cut by 3 bases and J by 3 bases, with 13 bases left in between. The CDR3 DNA is TGTGCCAGCAGCTTCATGGGGGGAGGAACAGATACGCAGTATTTT. Translating it yields CASSFMGGGTDTQYF.

This chain links TRBV11-3 with TRBJ2-5; 14 bases align to TRBD2. The trim removed 4 bases at V and 4 bases at J, leaving 5 bases unmatched. CDR3 size: 16 residues. Germline V lookup: CDR1 SGHNT, CDR2 YENEEA. The CDR3 DNA reads as TGTGCCAGCAGCTCAGGACTAGCGGGAGGATCAGAGACCCAGTACTTC. Protein sequence: CASSSGLAGGSETQYF. Together with reference TRBV11-3 and TRBJ2-5, the CDR3 gives the full variable domain: EAGVVQSPRYKIIEKKQPVAFWCNPISGHNTLYWYLQNLGQGPELLIRYENEEAVDDSQLPKDRFSAERLKGVDSTLKIQPAELGDSAVYLCASSSGLAGGSETQYFGPGTRLLVL.

V gene TRBV7-9 combines with J gene TRBJ1-1; D may be TRBD1 (6 bases). This CDR3 is built from 14 residues. The germline gives CDR1 SEHNR, CDR2 FQNEAQ (reference sequence). Between the trimmed V and J ends, which lost 5 bases and 5 bases, there was a span of 15 bases. CDR3 in DNA: TGTGCCAGCAGCCTACAGGGTGGTAGGACTGAAGCTTTCTTT. Translating gives CASSLQGGRTEAFF.

The genes are TRBV5-4 and TRBJ1-2; D is perhaps TRBD1 (5 bases). This CDR3 contains 13 residues. The ends were cut back, 3 bases at V and 7 bases at J, with 13 bases in the middle. Germline V gene lookup returns CDR1 SGHNT and CDR2 YYREEE (reference sequence). CDR3 residues: CASSWGRDGGYTF. The CDR3 nucleotides read TGTGCCAGCAGCTGGGGCAGGGATGGTGGCTACACCTTC.

The chain carries TRBV4-1 and TRBJ1-2, with D unresolved. V gave up 2 bases and J gave up 5 bases, with 15 bases separating them. This CDR3 is built from 15 residues. Per the germline V gene, CDR1 is MGHRA and CDR2 is YSYEKL. The CDR3 protein is CASSQHHESPYGYTF. In DNA form, the CDR3 reads TGCGCCAGCAGCCAACACCACGAGAGTCCTTATGGCTACACCTTC.

The sample holds a few counts of this clone. CDR3: CASSQEPPVSGQNNEKLFF. The CDR3 nucleotides read TGCGCCAGCAGCCAAGAGCCCCCAGTGAGTGGGCAGAATAATGAAAAACTGTTTTTT. This chain uses TRBV4-1 with TRBJ1-4; the D is unclear. The CDR3 extends over 19 amino acids. Trimming took off 0 bases at V and 4 bases at J, with 21 bases between the two ends. Germline lookup yields CDR1 MGHRA and CDR2 YSYEKL.

The genes are TRBV19 and TRBJ1-4; maybe TRBD1 (6 bases). Germline lookup yields CDR1 LNHDA and CDR2 SQIVND (reference sequence). Trimming took 3 bases from V and 5 from J, leaving 10 bases between them. The CDR3 consists of 14 residues. The CDR3 sequence: CASSMGTLNEKLFF. In DNA form, the CDR3 reads TGTGCCAGTAGTATGGGGACACTCAATGAAAAACTGTTTTTT.

This clone was recorded only once. The chain joins TRBV18 to TRBJ2-3; possible D gene TRBD1, 5 bases. Germline V CDR1 and CDR2: KGHSH, LQKENI. The CDR3 is made up of 16 amino acids. Trimming left V 2 bases short and J 0 bases short, with 12 bases between. The chain's CDR3 is CASSPFQGSSTDTQYF. CDR3 DNA: TGTGCCAGCTCACCATTCCAGGGAAGCAGCACAGATACGCAGTATTTT.

On this clone: At one end the junction does not follow the germline gene, possibly because of a read error. The CDR3 protein is CAISQSGTVSFGNTIYF. In nucleotides, the CDR3 is TGTGCCATCAGTCAGTCCGGGACAGTGTCCTTTGGGAACACCATATATTTT. The J gene is TRBJ1-3, the V gene TRBV10-3; 7 positions agree with TRBD1. The CDR3 is made up of 17 amino acids. Germline V gives CDR1 ENHRY, CDR2 SYGVKD.

V and J are TRBV20-1 and TRBJ2-5; tentatively, D is TRBD1 (6 bases). The germline CDR1 and CDR2 sequences are DFQATT and SNEGSKA (reference sequence). CDR3 length: 14 residues. With 3 bases removed from V and 4 bases from J, the gap between germline ends came to 15 bases. CDR3 coding DNA: TGCAGTGCTAGTCGAAATGACAGGTCAGAGACCCAGTACTTC. It translates to CSASRNDRSETQYF.

The chain links TRBV2 to TRBJ2-7; TRBD2 is a possible D gene (6 bases). The germline gives CDR1 SNHLY, CDR2 FYNNEI. Trimming took 8 bases from V and 0 from J, leaving 14 bases between them. The CDR3 totals 14 residues. The CDR3 reads CASSRDPRSYEQYF. The CDR3 nucleotides read TGTGCCAGCTCGCGGGACCCCCGCTCCTACGAGCAGTACTTC.

This clone was picked up one time. V and J are TRBV4-1 and TRBJ2-1, with TRBD2 identical over 9 bases. J was trimmed by 6 bases and V by 0 bases; bases with no gene match: 6. In germline, CDR1 is MGHRA, CDR2 YSYEKL. The CDR3 is made up of 16 amino acids. This chain's CDR3 is CASSQDSLAGRNEQFF. CDR3 nucleotide sequence: TGCGCCAGCAGCCAAGACAGCCTAGCGGGGCGCAATGAGCAGTTCTTC.

This clone was counted a few times. Germline is not matched at one junction end, which may reflect a read error. DNA of the CDR3: TGTGCTAGCAGCATTGACAGGGGCGATGAGCAGTTCTTC. Translating gives CASSIDRGDEQFF. The rearrangement joins TRBV7-7 to TRBJ2-1, with 8 bases that match TRBD1. CDR1 is SSHAT, CDR2 FNYEAQ, per germline (reference sequence). The CDR3 runs 13 residues.

The chain employs TRBV6-1 and TRBJ2-5, with TRBD2 as a possible D gene (6 bases). CDR3 size: 14 residues. The ends were cut back, 2 bases at V and 4 bases at J, with 11 bases in the middle. CDR1 is MNHNS, CDR2 SASEGT, per germline. The CDR3 nucleotides are TGTGCCAGCAGTGAACTCGGAGCGGGAGAGACCCAGTACTTC. Protein product: CASSELGAGETQYF.

The chain links TRBV9 to TRBJ2-1, with 7 bases aligning to TRBD2. V was clipped by 0 bases and J by 0 bases; unmatched bases: 6. Germline V gene sequence: CDR1 SGDLS, CDR2 YYNGEE. The CDR3 loop spans 17 amino acids. CDR3 sequence: CASSVDARGSSYNEQFF. CDR3 DNA: TGTGCCAGCAGCGTAGATGCGCGGGGGAGCTCCTACAATGAGCAGTTCTTC.

This clone occurred a few times. The V and J genes are TRBV7-3 and TRBJ1-1, with D unresolved. V dropped 2 bases and J dropped 1 base, with 5 bases sitting between them. The CDR3 is 13 amino acids. The germline V gene encodes CDR1 SGHTA and CDR2 FQGTGA. This chain's CDR3 is CASSLAQNTEAFF. The CDR3, as DNA: TGTGCCAGCAGCTTAGCACAGAACACTGAAGCTTTCTTT.

This chain links TRBV28 with TRBJ1-1; the match to TRBD1 covers 7 bases. This CDR3 has 13 amino acids. Germline CDR1 and CDR2: MDHEN and SYDVKM. The J segment lost 8 bases and the V segment lost 4 bases, leaving 7 bases of the junction unmatched. The CDR3 reads CASSSDRRDEAFF. For the CDR3, the DNA is TGTGCCAGCAGTTCGGACAGGAGAGACGAAGCTTTCTTT.

V is TRBV5-1 and J is TRBJ2-2; TRBD2 aligns across 9 bases. Germline loops: CDR1 SGHRS, CDR2 YFSETQ. CDR3 length: 17 amino acids. Trimming removed 9 bases from V and 5 bases from J; junction bases left unmatched: 17. The CDR3 DNA follows: TGCGCCACCCAGCTTGGGCCAGCGGGAGGAAATACCGGGGAGCTGTTTTTT. It encodes CATQLGPAGGNTGELFF.

J is TRBJ1-6 and V is TRBV4-2; 8 bases are a match to TRBD1. Losses at the gene ends were 3 bases for V and 7 bases for J; bases not matched to a gene: 5. CDR1 and CDR2 (germline): LGHNA, YNFKEQ. The CDR3 is 15 residues long. The DNA of the CDR3 is TGTGCCAGCAGCCAGCGACAGGGGTTAAATTCACCCCTCCACTTT. Its translation: CASSQRQGLNSPLHF.

This clone came up a few times. The V and J genes are TRBV27 and TRBJ1-1; the D is unclear. V was cut by 9 bases and J by 0 bases, with 11 bases left in between. This CDR3 region has 13 residues. Germline CDR1 reads MNHEY; CDR2 reads SMNVEV (reference sequence). CDR3 bases: TGTGCCAGTTTTAGAACGGTGAACACTGAAGCTTTCTTT. This encodes CASFRTVNTEAFF.